One and the same sample provided the 19 T cell receptor beta chains below, sequenced in a study of shared clonotypes between healthy human individuals. Measured with immunoSEQ multiplex PCR; TCRdb has only the in-frame clones, and not every one. Among roughly 2.2 million clones listed, 93% were seen once. The sample consisted of naive CD4+ T cells from PBMCs. The sample's subset: CD45RA+ positively selected. These receptors were taken from a man between 18 and 35 years old in good health. Some clones in this sample may be carry-over from other donors' samples.

The V and J genes are TRBV4-3 and TRBJ1-4, with D possibly matching TRBD1 (5 bases). The CDR3 length is 14 residues. CDR1 is LGHNA and CDR2 is YSLEER in the germline V gene. Trimming cost V 1 base and J 9 bases, with 12 bases left between them. In DNA, the CDR3 is TGCGCCAGCAGCCAAGGGGGGACCTCCCAAAAACTGTTTTTT. Translated, it gives CASSQGGTSQKLFF.

This clone was detected a few times. This chain connects TRBV28 to TRBJ1-2; D call uncertain. Germline CDR1 reads MDHEN; CDR2 reads SYDVKM. With 5 bases removed from V and 7 bases from J, the gap between germline ends came to 8 bases. The CDR3 sequence is 11 residues long. Here the CDR3 DNA reads TGTGCCAGCAGTACGTTGGTTGGCTACACCTTC. Protein product: CASSTLVGYTF.

This clone was seen once. The chain couples TRBV19 to TRBJ2-5; 14 bases line up with TRBD2. CDR3 size: 15 residues. CDR1 is LNHDA, CDR2 SQIVND, per germline (reference sequence). Losses at the gene ends were 6 bases for V and 3 bases for J; bases not matched to a gene: 3. For the CDR3, the DNA is TGTGCCAGTAGGACTAGCGGGAGGGCCGAAGAGACCCAGTACTTC. Translated: CASRTSGRAEETQYF. Complete variable domain (other parts from reference TRBV19 and TRBJ2-5): DGGITQSPKYLFRKEGQNVTLSCEQNLNHDAMYWYRQDPGQGLRLIYYSQIVNDFQKGDIAEGYSVSREKKESFPLTVTSAQKNPTAFYLCASRTSGRAEETQYFGPGTRLLVL.

The chain combines TRBV27 with TRBJ2-7; no clear D gene. CDR1 MNHEY and CDR2 SMNVEV come from the germline V gene (reference sequence). Trimming pared 5 bases from V and 5 bases from J, leaving 10 bases between. The CDR3 has 12 residues. In DNA, the CDR3 is TGTGCCAGCAGTCTCCACCTTCACGAGCAGTACTTC. Amino acids: CASSLHLHEQYF.

The chain has TRBV6-1 and TRBJ1-5, with D maybe TRBD1 (6 bases). CDR3 length: 15 residues. Germline V gene lookup returns CDR1 MNHNS and CDR2 SASEGT. Trimming removed 6 bases at V and 5 bases at J, with 17 bases between. Here the CDR3 DNA reads TGTGCCAGCAGCGAACAGGGTACCTACTATCAGCCCCAGCATTTT. Encoded protein: CASSEQGTYYQPQHF.

CDR3 region: CSVAPRQATNYGYTF. CDR3 nucleotides: TGCAGCGTTGCACCTCGACAGGCTACTAACTATGGCTACACCTTC. The genes are TRBV29-1 and TRBJ1-2; TRBD1 is a possible D gene (6 bases). This CDR3 has 15 residues. Germline lookup yields CDR1 SQVTM and CDR2 ANQGSEA. Trimming cost V 4 bases and J 0 bases, with 15 bases left between them.

V and J are TRBV7-2 and TRBJ2-2, with 12 bases that match TRBD2. Germline CDR1 and CDR2: SGHTA and FQGNSA. V lost 6 bases, J lost 6 bases, and 11 bases stayed unmatched. The CDR3 is 17 amino acids. CDR3 in amino acids: CASSTNRLAGVAGELFF. CDR3 nucleotide sequence: TGTGCCAGCAGTACTAATAGACTAGCGGGAGTTGCCGGGGAGCTGTTTTTT.

The CDR3 bases are TGTGCCAGCAGCTTAGGTGGGCTTAAGACAGGGGGCGGGACTGAAGCTTTCTTT. This encodes CASSLGGLKTGGGTEAFF. V and J are TRBV7-9 and TRBJ1-1, with 10 bases identical to TRBD1. This CDR3 has 18 amino acids. Germline assignment: CDR1 SEHNR and CDR2 FQNEAQ (reference sequence). Losses at the gene ends were 1 base for V and 5 bases for J; bases not matched to a gene: 13.

V and J are TRBV10-2 and TRBJ2-7, with a possible D match to TRBD2 (6 bases). The CDR3 has 13 amino acids. Deletions cut 7 bases from V and 4 bases from J, with 14 bases between. Germline CDR1 WSHSY, CDR2 SAAADI. The CDR3 DNA reads TGCGCCAGCAACCGGGACTCCTGGTACGAGCAGTACTTC. Translation gives CASNRDSWYEQYF.

The chain joins TRBV11-2 to TRBJ2-5; D unclear. Germline CDR1 reads SGHAT; CDR2 reads FQNNGV. The CDR3 runs to 13 residues. V lost 1 base and J lost 3, with 6 bases in between. The CDR3 coding sequence is TGTGCCAGCAGCTTAGGTCGAAAAGAGACCCAGTACTTC. Translated: CASSLGRKETQYF.

This clone was seen a few times. V and J are TRBV27 and TRBJ1-5; D ambiguous. The CDR3 contains 14 residues. The germline V and J ends were trimmed by 2 bases and 3 bases, with 8 bases remaining between them. The germline V gene has CDR1 MNHEY and CDR2 SMNVEV (reference sequence). The CDR3 protein is CASSLIRDNQPQHF. In DNA, the CDR3 is TGTGCCAGCAGTTTAATCAGAGACAATCAGCCCCAGCATTTT.

This clone was seen only a few times. Other DNA sequences in the same sample also yield this CDR3. The chain employs TRBV5-1 and TRBJ2-6; D call uncertain. CDR1 and CDR2 from the germline V gene are SGHRS and YFSETQ. V lost 1 base and J lost 0, with 5 bases in between. The CDR3 is 15 residues long. The CDR3: CASSLFGSGANVLTF. The CDR3 DNA reads as TGCGCCAGCAGCTTGTTCGGCTCTGGGGCCAACGTCCTGACTTTC.

CDR3 bases: TGTGCCAGCAGCCCATCTGTCGGGCGGGGCATCAACAATGAGCAGTTCTTC. Translation gives CASSPSVGRGINNEQFF. The chain links TRBV9 to TRBJ2-1; possible D gene TRBD2, 6 bases. CDR3 size: 17 residues. Germline V lookup: CDR1 SGDLS, CDR2 YYNGEE. Trimming stripped 4 bases from V and 5 bases from J, with 22 bases between.

The rearrangement uses TRBV5-1 and TRBJ2-7; 11 bases fit TRBD2. Germline CDR1 SGHRS, CDR2 YFSETQ. This CDR3 comprises 17 residues. The ends lost 0 bases at V and 4 bases at J; junction bases unmatched: 9. The CDR3 DNA reads as TGCGCCAGCAGCTTGGTGGTAGCGGGAGGGCCGCGGTACGAGCAGTACTTC. Translation: CASSLVVAGGPRYEQYF.

J is TRBJ2-2 and V is TRBV28; tentatively, D is TRBD1 (5 bases). CDR3 length equals 15 residues. V lost 8 bases, J lost 0 bases, and 13 bases lay in between. CDR1 is MDHEN and CDR2 is SYDVKM in the germline V gene. Here the CDR3 DNA reads TGTGCCAGCGCTAGGGGCGACGCGAACACCGGGGAGCTGTTTTTT. It encodes CASARGDANTGELFF.

The chain carries TRBV28 and TRBJ1-1; D gene unclear. The CDR3 runs 15 residues. The germline V and J ends were trimmed by 3 bases and 2 bases, with 13 bases remaining between them. In germline, CDR1 is MDHEN, CDR2 SYDVKM. DNA of the CDR3: TGTGCCAGCAGTTTCCCCGGAACCCGCAACACTGAAGCTTTCTTT. It encodes CASSFPGTRNTEAFF. Complete variable domain (other parts from reference TRBV28 and TRBJ1-1): DVKVTQSSRYLVKRTGEKVFLECVQDMDHENMFWYRQDPGLGLRLIYFSYDVKMKEKGDIPEGYSVSREKKERFSLILESASTNQTSMYLCASSFPGTRNTEAFFGQGTRLTVV.

This chain links TRBV28 with TRBJ2-1; maybe TRBD2 (5 bases). The germline V gene encodes CDR1 MDHEN and CDR2 SYDVKM. V was clipped by 7 bases and J by 2 bases, with 21 bases between them. This CDR3 is 17 amino acids long. CDR3 in amino acids: CASTYSRMGVTYNEQFF. Written as DNA, the CDR3 is TGTGCCAGCACCTACTCTAGGATGGGAGTGACCTACAATGAGCAGTTCTTC.

The J gene is TRBJ2-2, the V gene TRBV7-2; 7 nucleotides match TRBD1. CDR3 length equals 16 residues. Germline V gives CDR1 SGHTA, CDR2 FQGNSA. V lost 6 bases to trimming and J lost 1 base; unmatched junction nucleotides: 8. The CDR3, as DNA: TGTGCCAGCAGTGATGCCCGACAGGGGAACACCGGGGAGCTGTTTTTT. This codes for CASSDARQGNTGELFF.

On this clone: Other nucleotide sequences in the sample specify the same CDR3. The chain recombines TRBV5-1 with TRBJ1-2; D might be TRBD1 (5 bases). Germline assignment: CDR1 SGHRS and CDR2 YFSETQ. The CDR3 spans 13 residues. Trimming took off 0 bases at V and 8 bases at J, with 11 bases between the two ends. The chain's CDR3 is CASSLEGAGGYTF. The CDR3 DNA reads TGCGCCAGCAGCTTGGAAGGGGCTGGGGGCTACACCTTC.